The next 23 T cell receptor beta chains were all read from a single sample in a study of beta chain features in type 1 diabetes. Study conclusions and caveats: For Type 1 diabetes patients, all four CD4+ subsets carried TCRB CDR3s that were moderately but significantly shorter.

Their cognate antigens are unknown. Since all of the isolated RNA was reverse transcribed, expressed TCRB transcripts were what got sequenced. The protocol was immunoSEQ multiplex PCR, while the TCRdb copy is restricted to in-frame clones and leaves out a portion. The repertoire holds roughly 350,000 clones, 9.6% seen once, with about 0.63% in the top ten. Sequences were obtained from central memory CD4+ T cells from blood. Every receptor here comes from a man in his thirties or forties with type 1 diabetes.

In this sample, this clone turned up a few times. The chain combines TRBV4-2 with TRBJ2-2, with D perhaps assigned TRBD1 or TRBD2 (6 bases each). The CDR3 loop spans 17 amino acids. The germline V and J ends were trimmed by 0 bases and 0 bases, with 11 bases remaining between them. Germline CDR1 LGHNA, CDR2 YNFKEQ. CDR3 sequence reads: CASSQEWGAANTGELFF. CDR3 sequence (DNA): TGTGCCAGCAGCCAAGAATGGGGGGCCGCGAACACCGGGGAGCTGTTTTTT.

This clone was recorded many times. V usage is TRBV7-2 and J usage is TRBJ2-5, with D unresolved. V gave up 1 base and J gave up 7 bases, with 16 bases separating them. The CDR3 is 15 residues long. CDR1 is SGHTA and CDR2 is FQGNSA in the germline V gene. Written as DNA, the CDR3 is TGTGCCAGCAGCTTAGACGTAGGTGGTAGGTGGACCCAGTACTTC. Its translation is CASSLDVGGRWTQYF.

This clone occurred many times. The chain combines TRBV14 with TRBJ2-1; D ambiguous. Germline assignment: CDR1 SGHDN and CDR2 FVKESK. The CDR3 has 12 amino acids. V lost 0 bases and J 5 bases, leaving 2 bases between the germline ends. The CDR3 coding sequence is TGTGCCAGCAGCCAAGACCACAATGAGCAGTTCTTC. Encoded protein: CASSQDHNEQFF.

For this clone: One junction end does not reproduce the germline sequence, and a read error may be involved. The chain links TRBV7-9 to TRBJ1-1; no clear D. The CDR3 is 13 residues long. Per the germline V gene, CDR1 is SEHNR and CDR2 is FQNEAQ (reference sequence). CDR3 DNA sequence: TGTGCCAGCAGCTTACAACCGAACTCTGAAGCTTTCTTT. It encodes CASSLQPNSEAFF.

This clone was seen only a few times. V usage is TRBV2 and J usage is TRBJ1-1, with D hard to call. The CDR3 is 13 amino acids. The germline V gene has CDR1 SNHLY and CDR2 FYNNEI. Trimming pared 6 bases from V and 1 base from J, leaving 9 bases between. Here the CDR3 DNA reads TGTGCCAGCAGGTACCAGACGAACACTGAAGCTTTCTTT. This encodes CASRYQTNTEAFF.

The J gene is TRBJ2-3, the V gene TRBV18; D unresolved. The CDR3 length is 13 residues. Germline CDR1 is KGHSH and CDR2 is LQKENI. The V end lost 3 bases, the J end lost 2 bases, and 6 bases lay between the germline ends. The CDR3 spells CASSPESTDTQYF. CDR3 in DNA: TGTGCCAGCTCACCGGAATCCACAGATACGCAGTATTTT.

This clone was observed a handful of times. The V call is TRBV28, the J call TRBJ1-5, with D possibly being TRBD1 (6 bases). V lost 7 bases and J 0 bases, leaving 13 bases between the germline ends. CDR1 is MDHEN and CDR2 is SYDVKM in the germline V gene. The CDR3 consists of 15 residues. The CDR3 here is CASTPDSTSNQPQHF. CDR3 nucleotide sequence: TGTGCCAGCACCCCGGACAGTACTAGCAATCAGCCCCAGCATTTT.

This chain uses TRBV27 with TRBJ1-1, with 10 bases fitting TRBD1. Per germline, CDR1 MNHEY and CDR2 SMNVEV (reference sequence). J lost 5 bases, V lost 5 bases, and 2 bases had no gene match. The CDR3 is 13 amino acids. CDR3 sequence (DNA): TGTGCCAGCAGTGTGGACAGGGGGACTGAAGCTTTCTTT. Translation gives CASSVDRGTEAFF.

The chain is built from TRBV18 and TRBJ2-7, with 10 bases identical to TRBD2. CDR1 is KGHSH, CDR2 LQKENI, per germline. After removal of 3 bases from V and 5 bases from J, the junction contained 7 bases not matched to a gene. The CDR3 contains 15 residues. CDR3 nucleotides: TGTGCCAGCTCACCGCGGAGCGGGAGGGATAACGAGCAGTACTTC. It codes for CASSPRSGRDNEQYF. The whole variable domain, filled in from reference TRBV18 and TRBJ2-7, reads NAGVMQNPRHLVRRRGQEARLRCSPMKGHSHVYWYRQLPEEGLKFMVYLQKENIIDESGMPKERFSAEFPKEGPSILRIQQVVRGDSAAYFCASSPRSGRDNEQYFGPGTRLTVT.

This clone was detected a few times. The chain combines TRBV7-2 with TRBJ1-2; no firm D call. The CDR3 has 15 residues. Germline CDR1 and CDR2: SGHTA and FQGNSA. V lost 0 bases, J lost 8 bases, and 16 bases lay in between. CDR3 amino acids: CASSLAMVQRGGYTF. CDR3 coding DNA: TGTGCCAGCAGCTTAGCGATGGTCCAACGAGGGGGCTACACCTTC.

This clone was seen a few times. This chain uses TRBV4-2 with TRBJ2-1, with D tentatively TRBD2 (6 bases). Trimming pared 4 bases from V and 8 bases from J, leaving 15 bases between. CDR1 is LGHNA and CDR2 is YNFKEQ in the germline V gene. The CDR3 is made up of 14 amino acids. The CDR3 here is CASSPTRKGDEQFF. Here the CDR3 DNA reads TGTGCCAGCAGCCCGACTAGGAAGGGTGATGAGCAGTTCTTC.

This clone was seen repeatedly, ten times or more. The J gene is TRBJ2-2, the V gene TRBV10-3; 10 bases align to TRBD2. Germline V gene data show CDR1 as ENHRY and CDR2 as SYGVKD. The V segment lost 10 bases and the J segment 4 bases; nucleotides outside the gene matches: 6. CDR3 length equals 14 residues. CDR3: CATRTSGSTGELFF. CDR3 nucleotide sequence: TGTGCCACGCGGACTAGCGGCTCCACCGGGGAGCTGTTTTTT.

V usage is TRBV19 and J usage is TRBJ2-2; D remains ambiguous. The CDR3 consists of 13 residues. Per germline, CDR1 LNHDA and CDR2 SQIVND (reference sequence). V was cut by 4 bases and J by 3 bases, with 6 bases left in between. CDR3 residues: CASSTGHTGELFF. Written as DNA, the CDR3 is TGTGCCAGTAGTACCGGTCACACCGGGGAGCTGTTTTTT.

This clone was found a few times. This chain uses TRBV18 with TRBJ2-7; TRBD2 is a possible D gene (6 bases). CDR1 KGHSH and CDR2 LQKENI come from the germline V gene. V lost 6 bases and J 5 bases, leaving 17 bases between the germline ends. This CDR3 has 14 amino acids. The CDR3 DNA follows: TGTGCCAGCTCGGCAAGAGGAGGGGATGACGAGCAGTACTTC. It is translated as CASSARGGDDEQYF.

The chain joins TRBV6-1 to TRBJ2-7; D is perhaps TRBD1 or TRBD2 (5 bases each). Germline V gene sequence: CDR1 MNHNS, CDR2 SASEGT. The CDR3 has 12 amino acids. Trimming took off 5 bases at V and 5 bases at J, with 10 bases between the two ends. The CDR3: CASSLRGDEQYF. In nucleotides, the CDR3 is TGTGCCAGCAGTTTGAGGGGAGACGAGCAGTACTTC.

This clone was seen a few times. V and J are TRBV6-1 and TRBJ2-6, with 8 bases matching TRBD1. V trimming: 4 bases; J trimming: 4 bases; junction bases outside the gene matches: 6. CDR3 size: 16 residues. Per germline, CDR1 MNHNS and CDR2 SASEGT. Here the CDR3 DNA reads TGTGCCAGCAGTGGCCGGACAGGGCCCGGGGCCAACGTCCTGACTTTC. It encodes CASSGRTGPGANVLTF.

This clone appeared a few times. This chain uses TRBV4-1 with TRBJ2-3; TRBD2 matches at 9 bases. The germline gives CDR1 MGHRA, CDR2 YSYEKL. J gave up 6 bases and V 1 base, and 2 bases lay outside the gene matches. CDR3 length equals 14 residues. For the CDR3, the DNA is TGCGCCAGCAGCCAAGGGACTAGCGCTGATACGCAGTATTTT. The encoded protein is CASSQGTSADTQYF.

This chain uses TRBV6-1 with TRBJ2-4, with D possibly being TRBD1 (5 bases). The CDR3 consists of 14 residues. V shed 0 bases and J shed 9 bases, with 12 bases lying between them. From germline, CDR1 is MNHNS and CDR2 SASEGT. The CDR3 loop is CASSEAAGSSIQYF. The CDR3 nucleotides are TGTGCCAGCAGTGAAGCGGCAGGGTCGAGCATTCAGTACTTC.

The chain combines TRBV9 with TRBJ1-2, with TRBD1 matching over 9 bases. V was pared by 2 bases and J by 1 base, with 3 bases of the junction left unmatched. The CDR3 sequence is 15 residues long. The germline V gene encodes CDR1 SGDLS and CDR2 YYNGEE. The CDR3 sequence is CASSVQTGGNYGYTF. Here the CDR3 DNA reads TGTGCCAGCAGCGTTCAGACAGGGGGTAACTATGGCTACACCTTC.

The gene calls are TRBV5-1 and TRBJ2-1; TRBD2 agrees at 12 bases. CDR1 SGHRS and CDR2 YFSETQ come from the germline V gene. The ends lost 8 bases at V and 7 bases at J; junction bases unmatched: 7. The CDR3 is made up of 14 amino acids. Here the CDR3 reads CASETSGSTNEQFF. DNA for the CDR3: TGCGCCAGTGAGACTAGCGGGAGTACAAATGAGCAGTTCTTC.

The CDR3 loop reads CASSETGQWAEAFF. The CDR3 DNA is TGTGCCAGCAGTGAAACCGGGCAGTGGGCTGAAGCTTTCTTT. The rearrangement joins TRBV6-1 to TRBJ1-1; unclear D gene. Germline CDR1 and CDR2: MNHNS and SASEGT. The length of the CDR3 is 14 residues. Trimming cost V 2 bases and J 6 bases, with 13 bases left between them.

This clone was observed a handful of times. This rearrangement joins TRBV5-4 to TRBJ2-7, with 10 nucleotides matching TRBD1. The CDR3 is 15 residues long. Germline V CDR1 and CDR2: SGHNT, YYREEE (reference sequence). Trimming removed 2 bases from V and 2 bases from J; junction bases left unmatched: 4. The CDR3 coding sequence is TGTGCCAGCAGCTTAGGCGGGACAGGGGCCTACGAGCAGTACTTC. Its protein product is CASSLGGTGAYEQYF.

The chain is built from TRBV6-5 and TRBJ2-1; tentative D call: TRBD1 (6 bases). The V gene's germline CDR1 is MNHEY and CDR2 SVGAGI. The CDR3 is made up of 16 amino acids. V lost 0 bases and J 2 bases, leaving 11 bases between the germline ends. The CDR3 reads CASSYSRGVAYNEQFF. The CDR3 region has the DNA TGTGCCAGCAGTTACTCCAGGGGCGTCGCCTACAATGAGCAGTTCTTC.